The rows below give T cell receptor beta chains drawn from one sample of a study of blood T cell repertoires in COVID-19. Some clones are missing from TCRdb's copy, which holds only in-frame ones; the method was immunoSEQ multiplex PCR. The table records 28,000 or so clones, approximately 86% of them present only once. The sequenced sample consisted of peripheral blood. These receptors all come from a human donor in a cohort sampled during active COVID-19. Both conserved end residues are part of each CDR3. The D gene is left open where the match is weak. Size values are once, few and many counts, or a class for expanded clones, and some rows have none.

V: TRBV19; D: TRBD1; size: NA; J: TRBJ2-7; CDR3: CASSEQGTSPYEQYF; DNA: TGTGCCAGTAGTGAACAGGGGACAAGTCCCTACGAGCAGTACTTC
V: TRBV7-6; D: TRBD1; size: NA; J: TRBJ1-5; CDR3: CASSLGQGNQPQHF; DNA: TGTGCCAGCAGCTTGGGACAGGGTAATCAGCCCCAGCATTTT
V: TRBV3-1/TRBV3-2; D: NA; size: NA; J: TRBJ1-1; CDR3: CASSRGFLTEAFF; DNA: TGTGCCAGCAGTCGGGGTTTCCTCACTGAAGCTTTCTTT
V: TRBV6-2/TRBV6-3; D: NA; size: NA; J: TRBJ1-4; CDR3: CASSYETASNEKLFF; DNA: TGTGCCAGCAGTTACGAGACAGCATCTAATGAAAAACTGTTTTTT
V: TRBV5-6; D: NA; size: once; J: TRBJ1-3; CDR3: CASSSQGGGTGNTIYF; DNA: TGTGCCAGCAGCTCCCAAGGGGGGGGCACTGGAAACACCATATATTTT
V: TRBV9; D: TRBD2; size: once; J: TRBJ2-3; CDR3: CASSVGAGADTQYF; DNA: TGTGCCAGCAGCGTAGGTGCGGGGGCAGATACGCAGTATTTT
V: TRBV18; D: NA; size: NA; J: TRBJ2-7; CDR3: CASSPLEGAEQYF; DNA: TGTGCCAGCTCACCATTGGAAGGGGCAGAACAGTACTTC
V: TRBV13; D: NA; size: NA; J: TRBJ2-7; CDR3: CASSLPGVPAYEQYF; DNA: TGTGCCAGCAGCCTGCCCGGGGTCCCGGCCTACGAGCAGTACTTC
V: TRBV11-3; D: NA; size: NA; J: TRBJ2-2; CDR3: CASSLGPNTGELFF; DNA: TGTGCCAGCAGCTTAGGGCCAAACACCGGGGAGCTGTTTTTT
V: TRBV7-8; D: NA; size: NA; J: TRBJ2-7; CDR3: CASSLYSGQYF; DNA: TGTGCCAGCAGCTTATACAGCGGGCAGTACTTC
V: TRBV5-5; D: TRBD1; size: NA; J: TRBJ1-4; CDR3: CASSLGQGSWEKLFF; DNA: TGTGCCAGCAGCTTGGGACAGGGGTCTTGGGAAAAACTGTTTTTT
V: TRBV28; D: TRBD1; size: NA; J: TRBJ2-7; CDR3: CASSTKQGATFLYEQYF; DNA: TGTGCCAGCAGTACAAAACAGGGGGCGACTTTCCTTTACGAGCAGTACTTC
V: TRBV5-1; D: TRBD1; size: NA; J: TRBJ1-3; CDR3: CASSLFGTGEGTIYF; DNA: TGCGCCAGCAGCTTGTTCGGGACAGGGGAAGGCACCATATATTTT
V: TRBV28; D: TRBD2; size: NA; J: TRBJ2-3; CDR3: CASSFPSGGTDTQYF; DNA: TGTGCCAGCAGTTTTCCTAGCGGGGGCACAGATACGCAGTATTTT
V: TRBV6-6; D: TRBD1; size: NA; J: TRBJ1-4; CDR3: CASREDRTNEKLFF; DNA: TGTGCCAGCAGGGAGGACAGGACGAATGAAAAACTGTTTTTT
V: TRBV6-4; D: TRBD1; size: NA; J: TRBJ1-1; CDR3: CASSPDRGRGMNTEAFF; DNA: TGTGCCAGCAGCCCCGACAGGGGGCGGGGGATGAACACTGAAGCTTTCTTT
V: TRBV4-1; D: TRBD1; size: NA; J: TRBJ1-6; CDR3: CASSPTGTGSNSPLHF; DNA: TGCGCCAGCAGCCCAACCGGGACAGGGAGTAATTCACCCCTCCACTTT
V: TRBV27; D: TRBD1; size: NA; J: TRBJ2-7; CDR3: CASSPTGTEVGEQYF; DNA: TGTGCCAGCAGTCCAACCGGGACAGAAGTCGGCGAGCAGTACTTC
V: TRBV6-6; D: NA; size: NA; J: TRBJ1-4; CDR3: CASSNQGLANEKLFF; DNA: TGTGCCAGCAGTAATCAGGGGTTAGCTAATGAAAAACTGTTTTTT
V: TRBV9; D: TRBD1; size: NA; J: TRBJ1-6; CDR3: CASSEGTGANSPLHF; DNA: TGTGCCAGCAGCGAGGGGACAGGGGCTAATTCACCCCTCCACTTT
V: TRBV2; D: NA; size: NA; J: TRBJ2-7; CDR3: CASSENSYEQYF; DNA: TGTGCCAGCAGTGAGAACAGCTACGAGCAGTACTTC
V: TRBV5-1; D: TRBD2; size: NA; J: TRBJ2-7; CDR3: CASSSQTSGGAEQYF; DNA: TGCGCCAGCAGCTCCCAGACTAGCGGGGGGGCCGAGCAGTACTTC
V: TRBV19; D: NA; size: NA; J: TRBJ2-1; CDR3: CASSIGSSYNEQFF; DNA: TGTGCCAGTAGTATCGGGAGCTCCTACAATGAGCAGTTCTTC
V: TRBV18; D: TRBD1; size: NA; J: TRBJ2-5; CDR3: CASSPPVTGRETQYF; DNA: TGTGCCAGCTCACCTCCGGTGACAGGGCGAGAGACCCAGTACTTC
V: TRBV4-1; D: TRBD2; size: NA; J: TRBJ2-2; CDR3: CASSQDYGGGRVGELFF; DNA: TGCGCCAGCAGCCAAGATTACGGCGGGGGGAGGGTCGGGGAGCTGTTTTTT
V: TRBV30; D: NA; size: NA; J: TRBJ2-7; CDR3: CAWASDSRSSYEQYF; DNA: TGTGCCTGGGCCTCGGACAGCCGGAGCTCCTACGAGCAGTACTTC
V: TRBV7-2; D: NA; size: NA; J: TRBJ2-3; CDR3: CASTLLGILTDTQYF; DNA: TGTGCCAGCACCCTCCTCGGGATCCTCACAGATACGCAGTATTTT
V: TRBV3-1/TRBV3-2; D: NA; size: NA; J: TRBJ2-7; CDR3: CASSQDQGGRNEQYF; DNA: TGTGCCAGCAGCCAAGATCAGGGGGGAAGGAACGAGCAGTACTTC
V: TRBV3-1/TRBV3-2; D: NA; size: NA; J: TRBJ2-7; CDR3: CASSLQVLASYEQYF; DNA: TGTGCCAGCAGCCTCCAGGTCCTCGCCTCCTACGAGCAGTACTTC
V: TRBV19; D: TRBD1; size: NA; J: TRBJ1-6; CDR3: CATRASRDRDFPLHF; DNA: TGTGCCACCCGGGCTTCCCGGGACAGGGATTTCCCCCTCCACTTT
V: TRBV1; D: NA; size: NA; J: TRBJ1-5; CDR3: CTSSREVDQPQHF; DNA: TGCACCAGCAGCCGCGAAGTGGATCAGCCCCAGCATTTT
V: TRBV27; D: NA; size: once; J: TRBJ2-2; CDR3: CASSSYRVNTGELFF; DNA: TGTGCCAGCAGTTCCTACAGGGTGAACACCGGGGAGCTGTTTTTT
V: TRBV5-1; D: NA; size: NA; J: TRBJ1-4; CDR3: CASSSQEGDFNEKLFF; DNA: TGCGCCAGCAGCTCACAGGAAGGGGACTTTAATGAAAAACTGTTTTTT
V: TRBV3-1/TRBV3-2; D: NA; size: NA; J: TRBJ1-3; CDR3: CASSQSLQGYSGNTIYF; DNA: TGTGCCAGCAGCCAATCCTTACAGGGTTACTCTGGAAACACCATATATTTT
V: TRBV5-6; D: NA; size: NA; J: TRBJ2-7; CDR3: CASSLGLEAVEQYF; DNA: TGTGCCAGCAGCTTGGGACTAGAGGCAGTCGAGCAGTACTTC
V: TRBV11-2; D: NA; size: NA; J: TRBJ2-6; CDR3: CASSLSLQGAGANVLTF; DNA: TGTGCCAGCAGCTTATCCCTACAGGGTGCTGGGGCCAACGTCCTGACTTTC
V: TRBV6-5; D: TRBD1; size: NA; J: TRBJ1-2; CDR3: CASSSDRVGYSGGYTF; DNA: TGTGCCAGCAGTTCGGACAGGGTTGGATACTCGGGTGGCTACACCTTC
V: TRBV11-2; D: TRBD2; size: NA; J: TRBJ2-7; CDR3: CASSLSAGGYRLAYF; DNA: TGTGCCAGCAGTTTATCGGCGGGGGGGTACCGCCTTGCGTACTTC
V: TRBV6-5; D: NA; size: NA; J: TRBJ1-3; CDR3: CASSRDISGNTIYF; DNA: TGTGCCAGCAGTCGCGACATCTCTGGAAACACCATATATTTT
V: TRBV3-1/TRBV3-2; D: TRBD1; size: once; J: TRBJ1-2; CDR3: CASSPSGQGRDGYTF; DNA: TGTGCCAGCAGCCCCTCCGGACAGGGAAGGGATGGCTACACCTTC
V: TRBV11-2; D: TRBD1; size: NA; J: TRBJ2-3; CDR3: CASSLRDREEGDTQYF; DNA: TGTGCCAGCAGCCTCCGGGACAGGGAGGAAGGAGATACGCAGTATTTT
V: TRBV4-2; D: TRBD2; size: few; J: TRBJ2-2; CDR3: CASSQFLAGASNTGELFF; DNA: TGTGCCAGCAGCCAATTCCTAGCGGGGGCCTCGAACACCGGGGAGCTGTTTTTT
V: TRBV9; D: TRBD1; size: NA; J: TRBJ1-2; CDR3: CASSFTGTGGGYTF; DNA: TGTGCCAGCAGCTTCACCGGGACAGGGGGTGGCTACACCTTC
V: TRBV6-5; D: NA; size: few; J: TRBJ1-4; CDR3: CASSHRQVAKLFF; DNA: TGTGCCAGCAGCCACAGACAGGTCGCAAAACTGTTTTTT
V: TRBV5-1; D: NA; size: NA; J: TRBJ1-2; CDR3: CASSLVGGTNLDGYTF; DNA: TGCGCCAGCAGCTTGGTTGGGGGCACGAATCTAGATGGCTACACCTTC
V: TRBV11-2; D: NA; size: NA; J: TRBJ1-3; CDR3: CASSFNHSPLPNTIYF; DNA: TGTGCCAGCAGCTTTAACCACAGTCCCCTCCCCAACACCATATATTTT
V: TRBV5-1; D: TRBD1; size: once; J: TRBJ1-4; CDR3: CASSTSRTGINEKLFF; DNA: TGCGCCAGCAGCACCAGCCGGACAGGGATAAATGAAAAACTGTTTTTT
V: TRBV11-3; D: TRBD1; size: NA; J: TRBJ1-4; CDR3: CASSLRTGANEKLFF; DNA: TGTGCCAGCAGCTTAAGGACAGGGGCTAATGAAAAACTGTTTTTT
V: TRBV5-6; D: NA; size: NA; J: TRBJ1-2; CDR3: CASSLGENYGYTF; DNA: TGTGCCAGCAGCTTGGGGGAGAACTATGGCTACACCTTC
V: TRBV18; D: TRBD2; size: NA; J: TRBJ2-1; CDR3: CASSSSGGGNEQFF; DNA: TGTGCCAGCTCTTCTAGCGGGGGAGGCAATGAGCAGTTCTTC
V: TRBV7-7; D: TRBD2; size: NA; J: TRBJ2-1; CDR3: CASSLAGPRGGHNEQFF; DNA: TGTGCTAGCAGCCTAGCAGGGCCCCGGGGGGGGCACAATGAGCAGTTCTTC
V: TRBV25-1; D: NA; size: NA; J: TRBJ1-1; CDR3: CASSYAGNTEAFF; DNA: TGTGCCAGCAGCTACGCGGGAAACACTGAAGCTTTCTTT
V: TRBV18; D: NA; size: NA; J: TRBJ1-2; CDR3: CASSLDSDYGYTF; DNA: TGTGCCAGCTCACTGGACAGTGACTATGGCTACACCTTC
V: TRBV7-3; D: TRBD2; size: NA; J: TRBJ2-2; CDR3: CASSFHRGLAGVGTGELFF; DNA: TGTGCCAGCAGCTTTCATCGGGGACTAGCGGGGGTTGGTACCGGGGAGCTGTTTTTT
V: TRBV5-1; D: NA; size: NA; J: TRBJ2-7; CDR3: CASSLEFRLAFDEQYF; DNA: TGCGCCAGCAGCTTGGAATTCCGGCTAGCGTTCGACGAGCAGTACTTC
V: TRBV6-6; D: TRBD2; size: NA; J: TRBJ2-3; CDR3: CASKPYRGGPDTQYF; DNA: TGTGCCAGCAAACCTTATCGGGGGGGGCCAGATACGCAGTATTTT
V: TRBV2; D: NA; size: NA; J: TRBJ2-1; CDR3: CASKGLPDQQFF; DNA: TGTGCCAGCAAGGGACTCCCAGATCAGCAGTTCTTC
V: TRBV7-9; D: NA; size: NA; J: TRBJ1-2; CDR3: CASSLVGGEQGNYGYTF; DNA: TGTGCCAGCAGCTTAGTAGGCGGAGAACAGGGAAACTATGGCTACACCTTC